This TCR beta chain was observed in a study of blood T cell repertoires in COVID-19. As for the study in general: Nucleic acid was either cDNA or gDNA, and it came from T cells, B-cell-depleted T cells, or PBMCs.

Profiling relied on immunoSEQ multiplex PCR, and the TCRdb table lists in-frame clones only, not all of them. Here the sample spans some 200,000 clones, 70% to 90% being singletons. Across 20 to 25 US areas, participants ranged in age from roughly 18 to 89 years. Cohort placement rested on clinical history that participants reported themselves. The clonotype originates from a woman in her thirties or forties with acute COVID-19. The sequenced sample consisted of PBMCs or T cells enriched from blood (not recorded which).

CDR3 in DNA: TGTGCCAGCAGTTACTGGGGCCAGGGGGCCGGCAATCAGCCCCAGCATTTT. Protein sequence: CASSYWGQGAGNQPQHF. V and J are TRBV6-2 or TRBV6-3 and TRBJ1-5; 8 nucleotides agree with TRBD1. The CDR3 is made up of 17 amino acids. Germline loops: CDR1 MNHEY, CDR2 SVGEGT. V was clipped by 1 base and J by 2 bases; unmatched bases: 7.